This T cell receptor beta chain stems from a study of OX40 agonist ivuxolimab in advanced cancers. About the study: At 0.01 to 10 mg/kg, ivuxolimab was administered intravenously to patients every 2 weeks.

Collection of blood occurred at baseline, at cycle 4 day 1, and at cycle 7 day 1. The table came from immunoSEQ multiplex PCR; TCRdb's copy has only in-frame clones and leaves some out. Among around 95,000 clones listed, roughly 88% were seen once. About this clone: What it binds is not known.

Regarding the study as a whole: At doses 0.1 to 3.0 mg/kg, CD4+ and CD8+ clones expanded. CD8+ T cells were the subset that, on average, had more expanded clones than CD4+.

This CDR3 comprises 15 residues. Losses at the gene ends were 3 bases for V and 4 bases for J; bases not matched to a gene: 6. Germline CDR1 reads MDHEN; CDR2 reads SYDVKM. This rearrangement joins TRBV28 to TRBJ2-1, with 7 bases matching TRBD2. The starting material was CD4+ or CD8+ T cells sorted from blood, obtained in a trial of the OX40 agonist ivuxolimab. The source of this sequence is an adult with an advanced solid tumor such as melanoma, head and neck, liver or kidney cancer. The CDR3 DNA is TGTGCCAGCAGTTTTGGCGGGAGTGGTTACAATGAGCAGTTCTTC. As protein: CASSFGGSGYNEQFF.